The 32 T cell receptor beta chains below come from one sample, sequenced in a study of T cells in localized non-small cell lung cancer. The method was immunoSEQ multiplex PCR; TCRdb's version includes in-frame clones alone and lacks a portion of them. The data show tens of thousands of clones, under 85% seen once. The input for sequencing was peripheral blood, taken before any cancer treatment. These receptor sequences come from an older female donor with stage II squamous cell lung carcinoma.

V is TRBV7-3 and J is TRBJ2-2; no definite D call. Germline-derived CDR1 and CDR2 are SGHTA and FQGTGA. V gave up 3 bases and J gave up 1 base, with 3 bases separating them. The CDR3 has 13 amino acids. The CDR3 loop reads CASSLENTGELFF. As DNA, the CDR3 is TGTGCCAGCAGCTTGGAGAACACCGGGGAGCTGTTTTTT.

J is TRBJ2-5 and V is TRBV15; D gene ambiguous. Germline assignment: CDR1 LNHNV and CDR2 YYDKDF (reference sequence). CDR3 length equals 14 residues. V was clipped by 1 base and J by 0 bases, with 6 bases between them. The CDR3 sequence is CATSRGANQETQYF. CDR3 coding DNA: TGTGCCACCAGCAGAGGAGCCAACCAAGAGACCCAGTACTTC.

This CDR3 reads CASSPRQAIATNEKLFF. CDR3 bases: TGTGCCAGCAGCCCGCGACAGGCAATTGCAACTAATGAAAAACTGTTTTTT. J is TRBJ1-4 and V is TRBV7-6; TRBD1 is a possible D gene (6 bases). V was shortened by 5 bases and J by 0 bases, with 16 bases between the two germline ends. The CDR3 loop spans 17 amino acids. CDR1 is SGHVS and CDR2 is FNYEAQ in the germline V gene. Supplemented by reference TRBV7-6 and TRBJ1-4, the full variable domain reads GAGVSQSPRYKVTKRGQDVALRCDPISGHVSLYWYRQALGQGPEFLTYFNYEAQQDKSGLPNDRFSAERPEGSISTLTIQRTEQRDSAMYRCASSPRQAIATNEKLFFGSGTQLSVL.

This clone appeared a few times. The CDR3 protein is CASSIMTGGAKNIQYF. The CDR3 bases are TGTGCCAGTAGTATTATGACAGGGGGGGCCAAAAACATTCAGTACTTC. The chain joins TRBV19 to TRBJ2-4, with 9 positions matching TRBD1. The germline V gene has CDR1 LNHDA and CDR2 SQIVND (reference sequence). V lost 3 bases, J lost 1 base, and 4 bases stayed unmatched. This CDR3 spans 16 amino acids.

The CDR3 DNA reads as TGTGCCAGTAGTCGAGGGGGTTCTTATAGGCATGGCTACACCTTC. Protein product: CASSRGGSYRHGYTF. The chain combines TRBV19 with TRBJ1-2, with D maybe TRBD1 (6 bases). V dropped 5 bases and J dropped 6 bases, with 19 bases sitting between them. Per germline, CDR1 LNHDA and CDR2 SQIVND (reference sequence). The CDR3 runs to 15 residues.

This sequence joins TRBV28 and TRBJ1-2, with D maybe TRBD1 (6 bases). With 5 bases removed from V and 2 bases from J, the gap between germline ends came to 15 bases. CDR3 length equals 15 residues. Germline-derived CDR1 and CDR2 are MDHEN and SYDVKM. The CDR3 loop is CASSKHGQLNYGYTF. CDR3 coding DNA: TGTGCCAGCAGTAAACATGGACAGCTCAACTATGGCTACACCTTC.

The DNA for the CDR3 is TGTGCCAGCAGCCGACGCCGGGGGGATCAGCCCCAGCATTTT. As protein: CASSRRRGDQPQHF. This chain connects TRBV7-2 to TRBJ1-5; D might be TRBD1 (5 bases). This CDR3 has 14 amino acids. Germline loops: CDR1 SGHTA, CDR2 FQGNSA. Trimming shortened V by 5 bases and J by 5 bases, and 13 bases separated the two germline ends.

This clone is deemed medium-sized. The rearrangement links TRBV25-1 to TRBJ2-7; no clear D gene. With 5 bases removed from V and 2 bases from J, the gap between germline ends came to 4 bases. Germline V gene sequence: CDR1 MGHDK, CDR2 SYGVNS. The length of the CDR3 is 11 residues. The DNA of the CDR3 is TGTGCCAGCAGTCCCCCCTACGAGCAGTACTTC. As protein: CASSPPYEQYF.

The sample holds one count of this clone. V and J are TRBV4-3 and TRBJ2-1; possibly TRBD1 or TRBD2 for D (5 bases each). The germline gives CDR1 LGHNA, CDR2 YSLEER. The length of the CDR3 is 15 residues. The V end was cut by 0 bases, the J end by 9 bases, with 15 bases between. DNA of the CDR3: TGCGCCAGCAGCCAAGACTATGGGACCCTCAGTGAGCAGTTCTTC. Its translation: CASSQDYGTLSEQFF.

This clone was counted only a few times. This chain uses TRBV6-1 with TRBJ1-2; D gene uncertain. This CDR3 contains 13 residues. CDR1 MNHNS and CDR2 SASEGT come from the germline V gene. Trimming removed 7 bases at V and 8 bases at J, with 17 bases between. The CDR3 loop reads CASTTERIGGYTF. CDR3 sequence (DNA): TGTGCCAGCACCACCGAGAGGATAGGGGGCTACACCTTC.

The CDR3 DNA sequence: TGCGCCAGCAGCCAAGAAACCGGGACAGGGACCAAAAACTATGGCTACACCTTC. Its protein is CASSQETGTGTKNYGYTF. The rearrangement uses TRBV4-3 and TRBJ1-2; TRBD1 matches 9 bases. CDR1 LGHNA and CDR2 YSLEER come from the germline V gene. V shed 0 bases and J 2 bases; nucleotides not matched to a gene: 10. The CDR3 length is 18 residues.

Only a few counts were recorded for this clone. The V gene is TRBV4-2, the J gene TRBJ2-5; 8 positions match TRBD2. CDR3 length: 14 amino acids. Per germline, CDR1 LGHNA and CDR2 YNFKEQ. Unmatched junction bases numbered 3, after V lost 1 base and J lost 5 bases. CDR3 sequence: CASSQGAGAETQYF. CDR3 DNA sequence: TGTGCCAGCAGCCAAGGAGCGGGGGCGGAGACCCAGTACTTC.

This chain uses TRBV15 with TRBJ2-3; 9 bases map to TRBD2. This CDR3 region has 15 residues. The germline gives CDR1 LNHNV, CDR2 YYDKDF (reference sequence). V trimming: 11 bases; J trimming: 1 base; junction bases outside the gene matches: 10. The CDR3, as DNA: TGTGCCTCGAAGCGGGGGGCAATGGGCACAGATACGCAGTATTTT. This encodes CASKRGAMGTDTQYF.

The chain has TRBV6-1 and TRBJ1-4; D gene uncertain. CDR1 MNHNS and CDR2 SASEGT come from the germline V gene. The CDR3 contains 15 residues. Trimming took 4 bases from V and 4 from J, leaving 13 bases between them. The CDR3 nucleotides are TGTGCCAGCAGTGCTTCGCGTAGCGGTAATGAAAAACTGTTTTTT. Residues: CASSASRSGNEKLFF.

CDR3 amino acids: CAWSRGSQETQYF. The CDR3 DNA sequence: TGTGCCTGGAGTCGCGGTAGCCAAGAGACCCAGTACTTC. This rearrangement joins TRBV30 to TRBJ2-5; D not resolved. V shed 2 bases and J shed 1 base, with 8 bases lying between them. CDR1 and CDR2 from the germline V gene are GTSNPN and SVGIG (reference sequence). The CDR3 extends over 13 amino acids. The complete variable domain, with remaining parts taken from reference TRBV30 and TRBJ2-5, reads SQTIHQWPATLVQPVGSPLSLECTVEGTSNPNLYWYRQAAGRGLQLLFYSVGIGQISSEVPQNLSASRPQDRQFILSSKKLLLSDSGFYLCAWSRGSQETQYFGPGTRLLVL.

The rearrangement links TRBV28 to TRBJ1-4, with D perhaps matching TRBD1 (6 bases). Trimming pared 6 bases from V and 8 bases from J, leaving 19 bases between. The germline CDR1 and CDR2 sequences are MDHEN and SYDVKM. The length of the CDR3 is 15 residues. CDR3 nucleotide sequence: TGTGCCAGCAGGCACCACAGGGCCCTCAGGGAAAAACTGTTTTTT. Protein sequence: CASRHHRALREKLFF.

The chain is built from TRBV6-6 and TRBJ1-2; 11 bases fit TRBD1. The CDR3 is 14 amino acids. Germline V lookup: CDR1 MNHNY, CDR2 SVGAGI (reference sequence). V gave up 4 bases and J gave up 6 bases; unmatched junction bases: 4. The CDR3 loop reads CASSSTDRGHGYTF. The DNA of the CDR3 is TGTGCCAGCAGTTCGACGGACAGGGGGCATGGCTACACCTTC.

This clone was picked up a small number of times. This chain joins TRBV7-2 and TRBJ2-7; D not resolved. Trimming removed 5 bases at V and 7 bases at J, with 21 bases between. The CDR3 contains 15 residues. The germline gives CDR1 SGHTA, CDR2 FQGNSA. DNA for the CDR3: TGTGCCAGCAGCCTTCCCGGCCCGTTTGCGGTAGAGCAGTACTTC. Translating gives CASSLPGPFAVEQYF.

This sequence joins TRBV5-1 and TRBJ2-5; possible D gene TRBD1, 6 bases. Trimming pared 1 base from V and 4 bases from J, leaving 23 bases between. Germline values: CDR1 SGHRS, CDR2 YFSETQ. CDR3 length equals 18 residues. CDR3 sequence: CASSLSSASRGNRETQYF. The CDR3 DNA reads TGCGCCAGCAGCTTGTCATCCGCAAGCAGGGGCAACAGAGAGACCCAGTACTTC.

V is TRBV9 and J is TRBJ1-2; D gene ambiguous. CDR1 is SGDLS and CDR2 is YYNGEE in the germline V gene. The CDR3 is made up of 13 amino acids. V lost 5 bases, J lost 0 bases, and 8 bases lay in between. Written as DNA, the CDR3 is TGTGCCAGCAGGAATGGAGCTAACTATGGCTACACCTTC. As protein: CASRNGANYGYTF.

The chain has TRBV18 and TRBJ2-2; 8 bases are shared with TRBD1. This CDR3 region has 16 residues. The V segment lost 5 bases and the J segment 0 bases; nucleotides outside the gene matches: 5. Germline CDR1 is KGHSH and CDR2 is LQKENI. The CDR3 loop reads CASSADRVPNTGELFF. The CDR3 bases are TGTGCCAGCTCAGCGGACAGGGTACCGAACACCGGGGAGCTGTTTTTT.

V is TRBV7-2 and J is TRBJ2-7; TRBD1 agrees at 8 bases. Losses at the gene ends were 5 bases for V and 7 bases for J; bases not matched to a gene: 10. From germline, CDR1 is SGHTA and CDR2 FQGNSA. CDR3 length: 14 residues. The CDR3 here is CASSLWTGLGEQYF. The CDR3 DNA sequence: TGTGCCAGCAGCCTCTGGACAGGGTTGGGGGAGCAGTACTTC.

This clone has just a few counts. The V call is TRBV19, the J call TRBJ1-5; 9 bases line up with TRBD1. The CDR3 loop spans 13 amino acids. Germline assignment: CDR1 LNHDA and CDR2 SQIVND (reference sequence). Germline trimming cut 7 bases from V and 11 bases from J; bases unmatched to any gene: 9. The CDR3 sequence: CASMGTGLVSQHF. In DNA, the CDR3 is TGTGCCAGTATGGGGACAGGGCTAGTGTCCCAGCATTTT.

Here the CDR3 reads CASSERAGGTEAFF. The DNA of the CDR3 is TGTGCCAGCAGTGAGAGGGCAGGGGGGACTGAAGCTTTCTTT. The chain combines TRBV2 with TRBJ1-1; 7 nucleotides agree with TRBD1. CDR3 size: 14 residues. The germline CDR1 and CDR2 sequences are SNHLY and FYNNEI. J lost 5 bases, V lost 3 bases, and 6 bases had no gene match. Supplemented by reference TRBV2 and TRBJ1-1, the full variable domain reads EPEVTQTPSHQVTQMGQEVILRCVPISNHLYFYWYRQILGQKVEFLVSFYNNEISEKSEIFDDQFSVERPDGSNFTLKIRSTKLEDSAMYFCASSERAGGTEAFFGQGTRLTVV.

V gene TRBV6-4 combines with J gene TRBJ2-6; perhaps D is TRBD1 or TRBD2 (5 bases each). The germline V gene encodes CDR1 MRHNA and CDR2 SNTAGT. Trimming shortened V by 6 bases and J by 4 bases, and 13 bases separated the two germline ends. This CDR3 is 15 amino acids long. The CDR3 loop is CASSQTAVGANVLTF. The CDR3, as DNA: TGTGCCAGCAGCCAGACAGCGGTGGGGGCCAACGTCCTGACTTTC.

The chain links TRBV2 to TRBJ2-3, with 11 bases that match TRBD2. Germline V lookup: CDR1 SNHLY, CDR2 FYNNEI. With 10 bases clipped from V and 3 bases from J, the junction kept 6 bases outside the gene matches. The CDR3 length is 14 residues. This chain's CDR3 is CATQLAGATDTQYF. Written as DNA, the CDR3 is TGTGCCACCCAACTAGCGGGGGCAACAGATACGCAGTATTTT.

The rearrangement joins TRBV19 to TRBJ1-6; D ambiguous. The CDR3 extends over 14 amino acids. The V end was cut by 2 bases, the J end by 9 bases, with 11 bases between. Germline V gene lookup returns CDR1 LNHDA and CDR2 SQIVND (reference sequence). The CDR3 nucleotides read TGTGCCAGTAGTATATCCGGGGTCGGTTCACCCCTCCACTTT. This translates into CASSISGVGSPLHF.

This clone appeared a few times. The CDR3 DNA is TGTGCCAGCAGCTCTCAGAGGACAGGGGATACCGGGGAGCTGTTTTTT. Amino acid sequence: CASSSQRTGDTGELFF. This sequence joins TRBV7-3 and TRBJ2-2, with 9 bases matching TRBD1. The CDR3 consists of 16 residues. V shed 4 bases, J shed 5 bases, and the junction held 8 bases outside the gene matches. The germline V gene encodes CDR1 SGHTA and CDR2 FQGTGA.

The chain has TRBV6-5 and TRBJ1-4; tentative D call: TRBD1 (5 bases). The V and J ends lost 2 bases and 1 base respectively, with 11 bases between them. This CDR3 has 16 amino acids. Germline lookup yields CDR1 MNHEY and CDR2 SVGAGI. In nucleotides, the CDR3 is TGTGCCAGCAGTTACGGGGGGAGTGGAACTAATGAAAAACTGTTTTTT. Its translation: CASSYGGSGTNEKLFF.

The genes are TRBV5-1 and TRBJ1-3, with TRBD1 matching 7 bases. The CDR3 sequence is 13 residues long. V dropped 4 bases and J dropped 6; count of bases not matched to a gene: 4. The germline V gene has CDR1 SGHRS and CDR2 YFSETQ. CDR3 in amino acids: CASSGGQANTIYF. The CDR3 DNA reads as TGCGCCAGCAGCGGAGGACAGGCAAACACCATATATTTT.

The chain carries TRBV5-6 and TRBJ2-5, with 7 bases aligning to TRBD1. CDR1 and CDR2 (germline): SGHDT, YYEEEE. Trimming removed 5 bases from V and 5 bases from J; junction bases left unmatched: 18. The CDR3 is 17 amino acids. Here the CDR3 DNA reads TGTGCCAGCAGTCTGGGTCCGAAGGGGGCGAGAGAGGAGACCCAGTACTTC. Translating it yields CASSLGPKGAREETQYF.

This clone showed up just once. V usage is TRBV7-9 and J usage is TRBJ1-1; 8 nucleotides align to TRBD1. Germline CDR1 is SEHNR and CDR2 is FQNEAQ (reference sequence). Unmatched junction bases numbered 2, after V lost 0 bases and J lost 5 bases. The CDR3 runs to 14 residues. Written as DNA, the CDR3 is TGTGCCAGCAGCTTAGCACAGGGGGTGACTGAAGCTTTCTTT. Translation: CASSLAQGVTEAFF.